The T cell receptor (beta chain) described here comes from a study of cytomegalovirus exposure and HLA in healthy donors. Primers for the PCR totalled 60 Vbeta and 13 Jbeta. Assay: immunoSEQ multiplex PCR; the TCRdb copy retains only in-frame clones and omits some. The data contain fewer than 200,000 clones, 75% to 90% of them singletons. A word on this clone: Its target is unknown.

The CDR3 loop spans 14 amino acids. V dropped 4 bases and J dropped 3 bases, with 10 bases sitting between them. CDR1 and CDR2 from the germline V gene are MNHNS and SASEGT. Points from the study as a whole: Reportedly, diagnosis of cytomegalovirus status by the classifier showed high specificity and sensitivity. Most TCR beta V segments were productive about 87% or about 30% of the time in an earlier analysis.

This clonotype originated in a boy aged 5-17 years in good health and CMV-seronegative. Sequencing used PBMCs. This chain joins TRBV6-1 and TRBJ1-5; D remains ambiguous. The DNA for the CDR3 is TGTGCCAGCAGTGGGGCAGGCTCCAATCAGCCCCAGCATTTT. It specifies CASSGAGSNQPQHF.